This entry lists 9 T cell receptor beta chains sequenced from one sample in a study of control samples from healthy donors and cancer patients (TCRdb year 2020). Libraries were prepared through the immunoSEQ multiplex PCR assay. The table comes from immuneACCESS by way of TCRdb, which keeps in-frame sequences with V and J called. Part of the clones is missing from these tables; in studies checked, under half for an unresolved V gene and the rest for unknown reasons. The sample table records over 200,000 clones; approximately 80% of these occur just once. The leading ten clones occupy about an eighth of the sample. Sequenced: PBMCs. These receptors came from a woman between 55 and 75 years old with lung cancer.

This sequence joins TRBV2 and TRBJ1-2, with 9 bases that match TRBD1. CDR3 length: 13 residues. CDR1 SNHLY and CDR2 FYNNEI come from the germline V gene. J was trimmed by 6 bases and V by 7 bases; bases with no gene match: 6. The chain's CDR3 is CASTNTGGNGYTF. CDR3 coding DNA: TGTGCCAGCACCAACACAGGGGGCAATGGCTACACCTTC.

This chain joins TRBV19 and TRBJ2-5; 12 positions agree with TRBD2. V was clipped by 5 bases and J by 6 bases; unmatched bases: 16. Germline V lookup: CDR1 LNHDA, CDR2 SQIVND (reference sequence). The CDR3 covers 18 residues. The DNA of the CDR3 is TGTGCCAGTAGTCCCCGACCCGGGACTAGCGGGCCCCAGAAGACCCAGTACTTC. As protein: CASSPRPGTSGPQKTQYF.

This clone has a single count. The chain is built from TRBV7-9 and TRBJ2-5; D not certain. Germline CDR1 and CDR2: SEHNR and FQNEAQ (reference sequence). The ends were cut back, 0 bases at V and 7 bases at J, with 9 bases in the middle. The CDR3 runs 13 residues. CDR3: CASSLARAGTQYF. The CDR3 DNA is TGTGCCAGCAGCTTAGCCAGAGCCGGGACCCAGTACTTC.

This chain joins TRBV5-6 and TRBJ2-1, with 7 nucleotides matching TRBD2. Germline V lookup: CDR1 SGHDT, CDR2 YYEEEE. The CDR3 covers 17 residues. Trimming removed 3 bases from V and 2 bases from J; junction bases left unmatched: 11. CDR3 coding DNA: TGTGCCAGCAGCTCTTCGGAGTCGGCGGGAGCCTACAATGAGCAGTTCTTC. Translated: CASSSSESAGAYNEQFF.

The J gene is TRBJ2-5, the V gene TRBV7-9; D may be TRBD2 (6 bases). This CDR3 has 16 amino acids. With 1 base removed from V and 5 bases from J, the gap between germline ends came to 17 bases. The germline CDR1 and CDR2 sequences are SEHNR and FQNEAQ (reference sequence). The CDR3 reads CASSLGYGSAGETQYF. CDR3 sequence (DNA): TGTGCCAGCAGCTTAGGGTACGGCTCGGCGGGGGAGACCCAGTACTTC.

The chain uses TRBV10-3 and TRBJ1-4; 12 positions match TRBD1. CDR1 is ENHRY and CDR2 is SYGVKD in the germline V gene. With V trimmed by 6 bases and J by 6 bases, 2 bases remained unmatched. CDR3 length: 14 residues. The CDR3 loop is CAISGTGGDEKLFF. The DNA for the CDR3 is TGTGCCATCAGCGGGACAGGGGGCGATGAAAAACTGTTTTTT.

This rearrangement joins TRBV10-2 to TRBJ2-7; TRBD2 might be the D (6 bases). CDR1 is WSHSY, CDR2 SAAADI, per germline. V gave up 10 bases and J gave up 0 bases, with 19 bases separating them. The CDR3 runs 15 residues. CDR3 loop: CATGDSQTNSYEQYF. CDR3 bases: TGCGCCACGGGGGACTCGCAGACGAACTCCTACGAGCAGTACTTC.

This clone was recorded once. The junction departs from germline at one end; a sequencing error may be responsible. This chain connects TRBV25-1 to TRBJ2-2; D possibly uses TRBD1 or TRBD2 (5 bases each). The germline gives CDR1 MGHDK, CDR2 SYGVNS. The CDR3 covers 12 residues. The CDR3 coding sequence is TGTGCCACCCAAGAAGGACACCGGGGAGCTGTTTTT. Residues: CATQEGHRGAVF. The variable domain in full, completed from reference TRBV25-1 and TRBJ2-2, reads EADIYQTPRYLVIGTGKKITLECSQTMGHDKMYWYQQDPGMELHLIHYSYGVNSTEKGDLSSESTVSRIRTEHFPLTLESARPSHTSQYLCATQEGHRGAVFGEGSRLTVL.

The V call is TRBV2, the J call TRBJ2-7; D could derive from TRBD1 or TRBD2 (5 bases each). Trimming removed 4 bases at V and 4 bases at J, with 17 bases between. CDR1 and CDR2 from the germline V gene are SNHLY and FYNNEI. The CDR3 has 15 residues. The CDR3 reads CASSGSGDGTYEQYF. The CDR3 DNA sequence: TGTGCCAGCAGTGGTTCCGGGGACGGCACATACGAGCAGTACTTC.